This entry is about one T cell receptor (beta chain). The antigen remains undetermined. This specimen belongs to a study of CD8 T cells in Susac syndrome. As for the study in general: When their blood was taken, the Susac syndrome patients had either not yet had any therapy, were taking corticosteroids, or were taking intravenous immunoglobulin alone.

Bulk CD8+ and CD4+ cells came from magnetic negative isolation; CD8+ TEMRA by FACS. Reverse transcription of roughly 0.5 to 1 ug RNA was performed with random hexamers. TCRdb reprocessed the immunoSEQ multiplex PCR reads via MiXCR and lists one record per CDR3 protein. The sample has under 300,000 distinct CDR3 sequences; 90% to 97% are singletons. The V gene end was trimmed by 4 bases and the J gene end by 3 bases; junction bases not matched to a gene: 7. Germline V gene data show CDR1 as GTSNPN and CDR2 as SVGIG (reference sequence). The CDR3 sequence is 14 residues long. Study-wide results and caveats: The CD4+ T cell repertoire of patients with Susac syndrome showed no detectable clonal expansion. As the study acknowledged, the number of individuals in its TCR sequencing and HLA analysis was relatively small.

This chain uses TRBV30 with TRBJ2-5; 8 nucleotides align to TRBD2. Sequencing used CD4+ T cells from PBMCs. This clonotype was sampled from a human donor with Susac syndrome. CDR3 in amino acids: CAWNLRGGEETQYF. CDR3 bases: TGTGCCTGGAACCTTCGGGGGGGAGAAGAGACCCAGTACTTC.